The 31 T cell receptor beta chains presented below share a single source sample, sequenced in a study of cytomegalovirus exposure and HLA in healthy donors. Clones were read by immunoSEQ multiplex PCR, and TCRdb kept only the in-frame ones, dropping some. The sample lists approximately 160,000 clones, 70% to 90% seen once, with around 2.4% in the top ten. The sample was PBMCs. The source is a young woman in good health and CMV-seronegative.

This chain uses TRBV15 with TRBJ1-1; D possibly corresponds to TRBD1 (6 bases). This CDR3 is 14 amino acids long. Trimming left V 5 bases short and J 0 bases short, with 10 bases between. Germline CDR1 LNHNV, CDR2 YYDKDF (reference sequence). The CDR3 region has the DNA TGTGCCACCAGCGACAGGATGATGAACACTGAAGCTTTCTTT. This encodes CATSDRMMNTEAFF.

The J gene is TRBJ2-1, the V gene TRBV15, with a tentative D call TRBD2 (5 bases). Trimming left V 1 base short and J 2 bases short, with 18 bases between. The CDR3 runs to 18 residues. Germline V CDR1 and CDR2: LNHNV, YYDKDF (reference sequence). This CDR3 reads CATSRGGRADYPYNEQFF. The CDR3 nucleotides are TGTGCCACCAGCAGAGGCGGGCGTGCAGATTATCCCTACAATGAGCAGTTCTTC.

The V gene is TRBV27, the J gene TRBJ1-5; possible D gene TRBD1, 5 bases. Trimming removed 1 base from V and 5 bases from J, with 9 bases in between. The CDR3 runs to 14 residues. CDR1 and CDR2 (germline): MNHEY, SMNVEV (reference sequence). CDR3 sequence reads: CASSLYSGDQPQHF. In nucleotides, the CDR3 is TGTGCCAGCAGTTTATACTCGGGGGATCAGCCCCAGCATTTT.

This clone was seen more than once but under ten times. The chain couples TRBV5-8 to TRBJ1-5, with D tentatively TRBD1 (6 bases). The CDR3 length is 13 residues. From germline, CDR1 is SGHTS and CDR2 YDEGEE. Trimming removed 2 bases at V and 4 bases at J, with 7 bases between. The CDR3 is CASSFTGNQPQHF. The CDR3 nucleotides read TGTGCCAGCAGCTTTACAGGGAATCAGCCCCAGCATTTT.

V and J are TRBV7-8 and TRBJ2-1, with D possibly being TRBD2 (6 bases). Germline V gene data show CDR1 as SGHVS and CDR2 as FQNEAQ. The CDR3 has 17 residues. With 2 bases removed from V and 4 bases from J, the gap between germline ends came to 18 bases. The CDR3 sequence: CASSLQLALQNYNEQFF. In DNA, the CDR3 is TGTGCCAGCAGCTTACAACTAGCCCTACAGAATTACAATGAGCAGTTCTTC.

The gene calls are TRBV10-1 and TRBJ2-3, with 8 bases aligning to TRBD2. The germline CDR1 and CDR2 sequences are WNHNN and SYGVQD (reference sequence). The J segment lost 7 bases and the V segment lost 2 bases, leaving 2 bases of the junction unmatched. The CDR3 contains 13 residues. This CDR3 is CASSETSGNTQYF. The CDR3 nucleotides are TGCGCCAGCAGTGAGACTAGCGGTAATACGCAGTATTTT.

This chain joins TRBV4-1 and TRBJ2-2; perhaps TRBD2 as D (5 bases). The CDR3 runs 14 residues. Germline V CDR1 and CDR2: MGHRA, YSYEKL. Trimming stripped 3 bases from V and 5 bases from J, with 10 bases between. As DNA, the CDR3 is TGCGCCAGCAGCCATATTAGCGCTACCGGGGAGCTGTTTTTT. Translating it yields CASSHISATGELFF.

V and J are TRBV7-9 and TRBJ2-7, with D perhaps TRBD2 (5 bases). V was shortened by 1 base and J by 5 bases, with 9 bases between the two germline ends. The length of the CDR3 is 13 residues. The V gene's germline CDR1 is SEHNR and CDR2 FQNEAQ (reference sequence). The CDR3 DNA reads as TGTGCCAGCAGCTTAGGTATTAGCGACGAGCAGTACTTC. Residues: CASSLGISDEQYF.

The CDR3 here is CASSSGQGTEAFF. The DNA of the CDR3 is TGTGCCAGCAGCTCCGGACAGGGGACTGAAGCTTTCTTT. The chain is built from TRBV7-2 and TRBJ1-1; 9 bases line up with TRBD1. The CDR3 extends over 13 amino acids. The ends lost 4 bases at V and 5 bases at J; junction bases unmatched: 2. Germline CDR1 is SGHTA and CDR2 is FQGNSA.

CDR3 sequence (DNA): TGCAGTCTCGACAGGGAGTATGGCTACACCTTC. The encoded protein is CSLDREYGYTF. This sequence joins TRBV20-1 and TRBJ1-2, with 7 positions matching TRBD1. J gave up 5 bases and V 8 bases, and 5 bases lay outside the gene matches. CDR3 length equals 11 residues. Looked up from germline, CDR1 is DFQATT and CDR2 is SNEGSKA (reference sequence).

This chain uses TRBV9 with TRBJ2-7, with D possibly being TRBD2 (5 bases). Germline values: CDR1 SGDLS, CDR2 YYNGEE. Trimming took 0 bases from V and 9 from J, leaving 16 bases between them. This CDR3 spans 14 amino acids. CDR3: CASSVGSLAKGQYF. DNA of the CDR3: TGTGCCAGCAGCGTAGGGTCGCTAGCCAAGGGGCAGTACTTC. The full variable domain, completed using reference TRBV9 and TRBJ2-7, is DSGVTQTPKHLITATGQRVTLRCSPRSGDLSVYWYQQSLDQGLQFLIQYYNGEERAKGNILERFSAQQFPDLHSELNLSSLELGDSALYFCASSVGSLAKGQYFGPGTRLTVT.

This clone has more than one count but fewer than ten. This chain links TRBV6-6 with TRBJ1-2; 8 bases line up with TRBD1. The CDR3 extends over 13 amino acids. CDR1 and CDR2 from the germline V gene are MNHNY and SVGAGI (reference sequence). Trimming cost V 4 bases and J 4 bases; bases outside gene matches: 2. The CDR3 bases are TGTGCCAGCAGTTTGGGACAGGTCTATGGCTACACCTTC. This gives the protein CASSLGQVYGYTF.

This sequence joins TRBV15 and TRBJ1-5; TRBD1 agrees at 10 bases. The germline V gene has CDR1 LNHNV and CDR2 YYDKDF (reference sequence). Unmatched junction bases numbered 6, after V lost 7 bases and J lost 3 bases. The CDR3 is made up of 15 amino acids. The CDR3 sequence: CATTEGQGYNQPQHF. CDR3 DNA: TGTGCCACCACCGAGGGACAGGGGTACAATCAGCCCCAGCATTTT.

This sequence joins TRBV9 and TRBJ1-3; possible D gene TRBD1, 5 bases. The CDR3 extends over 16 amino acids. Trimming cost V 4 bases and J 0 bases, with 14 bases left between them. Germline assignment: CDR1 SGDLS and CDR2 YYNGEE. The CDR3 spells CASSPSGGFSGNTIYF. For the CDR3, the DNA is TGTGCCAGCAGCCCTTCGGGGGGATTCTCTGGAAACACCATATATTTT.

This chain joins TRBV27 and TRBJ2-5; a possible D gene is TRBD1 (6 bases). Trimming stripped 2 bases from V and 3 bases from J, with 16 bases between. CDR3 length equals 16 residues. The germline gives CDR1 MNHEY, CDR2 SMNVEV (reference sequence). The CDR3 region has the DNA TGTGCCAGCAGTTTAAGCGGACAGCTAATCAAAGAGACCCAGTACTTC. Protein: CASSLSGQLIKETQYF.

The V and J genes are TRBV7-2 and TRBJ1-2; D ambiguous. V dropped 1 base and J dropped 8 bases, with 11 bases sitting between them. This CDR3 is built from 13 residues. Germline assignment: CDR1 SGHTA and CDR2 FQGNSA. The CDR3: CASSLVGWEGYTF. The CDR3 DNA reads TGTGCCAGCAGCTTAGTAGGGTGGGAGGGCTACACCTTC. Full variable domain (missing parts from reference TRBV7-2 and TRBJ1-2): GAGVSQSPSNKVTEKGKDVELRCDPISGHTALYWYRQSLGQGLEFLIYFQGNSAPDKSGLPSDRFSAERTGGSVSTLTIQRTQQEDSAVYLCASSLVGWEGYTFGSGTRLTVV.

The chain carries TRBV19 and TRBJ2-3, with D unclear. Trimming shortened V by 5 bases and J by 2 bases, and 14 bases separated the two germline ends. The CDR3 length is 15 residues. The germline CDR1 and CDR2 sequences are LNHDA and SQIVND (reference sequence). CDR3 protein: CASSEEGRSTDTQYF. CDR3 DNA: TGTGCCAGTAGTGAAGAAGGCAGGTCCACAGATACGCAGTATTTT.

The DNA of the CDR3 is TGTGCCAGCGGAACACAGGGGGGCTACGAGCAGTACTTC. Translating it yields CASGTQGGYEQYF. This chain links TRBV6-5 with TRBJ2-7; 8 nucleotides match TRBD1. Germline V gene data show CDR1 as MNHEY and CDR2 as SVGAGI. V lost 8 bases, J lost 3 bases, and 6 bases stayed unmatched. This CDR3 has 13 residues.

This rearrangement joins TRBV4-3 to TRBJ1-1; the match to TRBD1 covers 8 bases. The CDR3 contains 14 residues. The V and J ends lost 1 base and 5 bases, in that order; junction bases with no gene match: 3. Germline CDR1 and CDR2: LGHNA and YSLEER. CDR3 sequence (DNA): TGCGCCAGCAGCCAAGGGACAGGGATAACTGAAGCTTTCTTT. This translates into CASSQGTGITEAFF.

This chain connects TRBV6-7 to TRBJ2-6, with a weak D call TRBD2 (6 bases). TRBV6-7 is sorted into the ORF group, with uncertain function. The V end was cut by 2 bases, the J end by 1 base, with 15 bases between. The CDR3 length is 18 residues. CDR3 sequence: CASSYPTARESGANVLTF. CDR3 DNA sequence: TGTGCCAGCAGTTACCCGACAGCCCGGGAGTCTGGGGCCAACGTCCTGACTTTC.

This clone was seen just once. The rearrangement links TRBV27 to TRBJ1-4, with D maybe TRBD1 (5 bases). Germline values: CDR1 MNHEY, CDR2 SMNVEV (reference sequence). V gave up 5 bases and J gave up 8 bases, with 15 bases separating them. This CDR3 contains 14 residues. In nucleotides, the CDR3 is TGTGCCAGCAGTGGGTCAGGGTTAAGAGAAAAACTGTTTTTT. The encoded protein is CASSGSGLREKLFF.

The CDR3 nucleotides read TGCAGCGTTGAAGGGGACAGGGGCTCTGGGGCCAACGTCCTGACTTTC. Encoded protein: CSVEGDRGSGANVLTF. This chain connects TRBV29-1 to TRBJ2-6; 10 nucleotides align to TRBD1. In germline, CDR1 is SQVTM, CDR2 ANQGSEA. V was pared by 1 base and J by 0 bases, with 0 bases of the junction left unmatched. This CDR3 is 16 amino acids long.

The chain couples TRBV11-3 to TRBJ1-1, with 8 bases lining up with TRBD1. Germline V gives CDR1 SGHNT, CDR2 YENEEA. There are 14 residues in the CDR3. J gave up 9 bases and V 1 base, and 7 bases lay outside the gene matches. CDR3 residues: CASSLAAGTGQAFF. DNA of the CDR3: TGTGCCAGCAGCTTAGCGGCCGGGACAGGTCAAGCTTTCTTT.

The chain combines TRBV7-8 with TRBJ2-1; D unclear. The CDR3 spans 13 residues. The germline CDR1 and CDR2 sequences are SGHVS and FQNEAQ. Deletions cut 5 bases from V and 6 bases from J, with 11 bases between. CDR3 sequence (DNA): TGTGCCAGCAGCCACGAGGAGTTCAATGAGCAGTTCTTC. Its protein is CASSHEEFNEQFF. Variable domain in full (rest from reference TRBV7-8 and TRBJ2-1): GAGVSQSPRYKVAKRGQDVALRCDPISGHVSLFWYQQALGQGPEFLTYFQNEAQLDKSGLPSDRFFAERPEGSVSTLKIQRTQQEDSAVYLCASSHEEFNEQFFGPGTRLTVL.

V gene TRBV2 combines with J gene TRBJ1-2; 9 nucleotides align to TRBD1. Germline-derived CDR1 and CDR2 are SNHLY and FYNNEI. The CDR3 length is 14 residues. J was trimmed by 4 bases and V by 7 bases; bases with no gene match: 7. The CDR3 DNA sequence: TGTGCCAGCATCACAACAGGGGGCGTCTATGGCTACACCTTC. Translating gives CASITTGGVYGYTF.

The rearrangement joins TRBV14 to TRBJ2-4; D possibly corresponds to TRBD1 (7 bases). The CDR3 loop spans 16 amino acids. V was cut by 1 base and J by 3 bases, with 13 bases left in between. Per the germline V gene, CDR1 is SGHDN and CDR2 is FVKESK. CDR3 DNA: TGTGCCAGCAGCCAAGGAGGACAGGACTACAAAAACATTCAGTACTTC. Translating it yields CASSQGGQDYKNIQYF.

This clone was counted between two and nine times. This chain links TRBV14 with TRBJ1-2; TRBD1 aligns across 12 bases. The CDR3 consists of 13 residues. J was trimmed by 8 bases and V by 7 bases; bases with no gene match: 5. From germline, CDR1 is SGHDN and CDR2 FVKESK. CDR3 nucleotides: TGTGCCAGCACCCGGGACAGGGGGCTAGGCTACACCTTC. It specifies CASTRDRGLGYTF.

The V call is TRBV4-3, the J call TRBJ2-5; perhaps TRBD2 as D (5 bases). V lost 0 bases, J lost 5 bases, and 10 bases lay in between. Germline loops: CDR1 LGHNA, CDR2 YSLEER. This CDR3 region has 14 residues. The CDR3 loop reads CASSQDPRGETQYF. The CDR3 DNA reads as TGCGCCAGCAGCCAAGATCCCCGCGGGGAGACCCAGTACTTC.

The chain has TRBV5-6 and TRBJ1-2; tentative D call: TRBD1 (5 bases). Per the germline V gene, CDR1 is SGHDT and CDR2 is YYEEEE. CDR3 size: 14 residues. V lost 4 bases, J lost 8 bases, and 18 bases lay in between. CDR3 sequence reads: CASSPDRGSWGYTF. DNA for the CDR3: TGTGCCAGCAGCCCGGACCGGGGGTCCTGGGGCTACACCTTC.

V gene TRBV5-6 combines with J gene TRBJ2-1, with 7 positions matching TRBD1. From germline, CDR1 is SGHDT and CDR2 YYEEEE. Unmatched junction bases numbered 4, after V lost 0 bases and J lost 1 base. The CDR3 contains 16 residues. This CDR3 reads CASSLVFRGSYNEQFF. CDR3 sequence (DNA): TGTGCCAGCAGCTTGGTCTTCAGGGGGTCCTACAATGAGCAGTTCTTC.

The CDR3 loop is CASSPTQGKTEAFF. The CDR3 coding sequence is TGCGCCAGCAGCCCCACACAGGGGAAAACTGAAGCTTTCTTT. The J gene is TRBJ1-1, the V gene TRBV4-1; TRBD1 matches at 7 bases. Germline CDR1 is MGHRA and CDR2 is YSYEKL. The V segment lost 4 bases and the J segment 5 bases; nucleotides outside the gene matches: 7. This CDR3 region has 14 residues.